Each of the 21 T cell receptor beta chains below was sequenced from the same sample in a study of cytomegalovirus exposure and HLA in healthy donors. Primers included in the PCR were 60 Vbeta and 13 Jbeta primers. Some clones are missing from TCRdb's copy, which holds only in-frame ones; the method was immunoSEQ multiplex PCR. The table has roughly 86,000 clones, 77% seen once. Source material: PBMCs. Receptor source: a man in his fifties in good health and CMV-seropositive.

This clone was seen once. The chain is built from TRBV25-1 and TRBJ2-5; D gene uncertain. This CDR3 has 12 residues. The V and J ends lost 0 bases and 5 bases respectively, with 4 bases between them. The germline V gene encodes CDR1 MGHDK and CDR2 SYGVNS. This chain's CDR3 is CASSEYEETQYF. In DNA, the CDR3 is TGTGCCAGCAGTGAATATGAGGAGACCCAGTACTTC.

The chain combines TRBV18 with TRBJ2-6; weak D call: TRBD2 (6 bases). The germline gives CDR1 KGHSH, CDR2 LQKENI. V dropped 2 bases and J dropped 1 base, with 15 bases sitting between them. This CDR3 is 18 amino acids long. DNA of the CDR3: TGTGCCAGCTCACCAAGGCTGGACGGGGGTTCTGGGGCCAACGTCCTGACTTTC. Translating gives CASSPRLDGGSGANVLTF.

Details on this clone: An end of the junction does not agree with germline; a read error may underlie this. As DNA, the CDR3 is TGTGCCAGCAGCTCTCAGATGTCACCCCTCAACTTT. Encoded protein: CASSSQMSPLNF. The chain recombines TRBV7-6 with TRBJ1-6; D ambiguous. The germline CDR1 and CDR2 sequences are SGHVS and FNYEAQ. The CDR3 covers 12 residues.

The chain uses TRBV5-1 and TRBJ2-2, with D uncertain. The CDR3 is 17 amino acids. Trimming took 2 bases from V and 5 from J, leaving 19 bases between them. Germline CDR1 is SGHRS and CDR2 is YFSETQ. The CDR3 DNA reads TGCGCCAGCAGCTTCCCCTCCAAGCAACTTATTACCGGGGAGCTGTTTTTT. It is translated as CASSFPSKQLITGELFF.

The rearrangement joins TRBV19 to TRBJ2-1; 13 bases fit TRBD2. Germline loops: CDR1 LNHDA, CDR2 SQIVND (reference sequence). This CDR3 is built from 16 residues. V lost 6 bases to trimming and J lost 4 bases; unmatched junction nucleotides: 6. For the CDR3, the DNA is TGTGCCAGTAGAACTAGCGGGGGGGCCCTATACAATGAGCAGTTCTTC. It specifies CASRTSGGALYNEQFF. The full variable domain, completed using reference TRBV19 and TRBJ2-1, is DGGITQSPKYLFRKEGQNVTLSCEQNLNHDAMYWYRQDPGQGLRLIYYSQIVNDFQKGDIAEGYSVSREKKESFPLTVTSAQKNPTAFYLCASRTSGGALYNEQFFGPGTRLTVL.

This rearrangement joins TRBV4-3 to TRBJ2-7, with 9 bases matching TRBD1. Trimming cost V 3 bases and J 2 bases; bases outside gene matches: 5. CDR1 is LGHNA, CDR2 YSLEER, per germline. The CDR3 is made up of 15 amino acids. The DNA for the CDR3 is TGCGCCAGCAGCCATTCCACAGGGGGCCCCTACGAGCAGTACTTC. Translated, it gives CASSHSTGGPYEQYF.

The rearrangement links TRBV4-3 to TRBJ1-2; 8 bases match TRBD1. Germline lookup yields CDR1 LGHNA and CDR2 YSLEER. The trim removed 3 bases at V and 4 bases at J, leaving 10 bases unmatched. The CDR3 has 16 amino acids. The CDR3 sequence is CASSQETGGEVYGYTF. CDR3 in DNA: TGCGCCAGCAGCCAGGAAACAGGGGGGGAGGTCTATGGCTACACCTTC.

The rearrangement links TRBV2 to TRBJ1-6; D not resolved. CDR1 and CDR2 (germline): SNHLY, FYNNEI. Trimming took off 5 bases at V and 6 bases at J, with 11 bases between the two ends. The CDR3 extends over 14 amino acids. The CDR3 reads CASSTKNSNSPLHF. The CDR3, as DNA: TGTGCCAGCAGTACAAAGAACAGTAATTCACCCCTCCACTTT.

This clone occurred a few times. This chain links TRBV14 with TRBJ2-7; D is perhaps TRBD1 (5 bases). The CDR3 covers 16 residues. Between the trimmed V and J ends, which lost 2 bases and 2 bases, there was a span of 16 bases. CDR1 SGHDN and CDR2 FVKESK come from the germline V gene. The CDR3 sequence: CASSQPTGSTPYEQYF. In nucleotides, the CDR3 is TGTGCCAGCAGCCAACCCACAGGAAGCACACCCTACGAGCAGTACTTC.

V usage is TRBV30 and J usage is TRBJ1-3; TRBD1 agrees at 10 bases. Trimming removed 2 bases from V and 7 bases from J; junction bases left unmatched: 5. Germline values: CDR1 GTSNPN, CDR2 SVGIG (reference sequence). The CDR3 runs to 14 residues. CDR3: CAWSPGQGLNTIYF. The CDR3 DNA is TGTGCCTGGAGTCCGGGACAGGGGCTTAACACCATATATTTT.

The chain uses TRBV18 and TRBJ1-1; 9 bases line up with TRBD1. V was pared by 7 bases and J by 1 base, with 4 bases of the junction left unmatched. This CDR3 comprises 14 residues. CDR1 is KGHSH, CDR2 LQKENI, per germline. Here the CDR3 reads CASWGQGTNTEAFF. CDR3 nucleotides: TGTGCCAGCTGGGGACAGGGAACGAACACTGAAGCTTTCTTT. The complete variable domain, with remaining parts taken from reference TRBV18 and TRBJ1-1, reads NAGVMQNPRHLVRRRGQEARLRCSPMKGHSHVYWYRQLPEEGLKFMVYLQKENIIDESGMPKERFSAEFPKEGPSILRIQQVVRGDSAAYFCASWGQGTNTEAFFGQGTRLTVV.

The V and J genes are TRBV2 and TRBJ1-5, with 8 bases fitting TRBD1. The CDR3 runs 13 residues. J lost 6 bases, V lost 7 bases, and 5 bases had no gene match. Germline values: CDR1 SNHLY, CDR2 FYNNEI. DNA of the CDR3: TGTGCCAGCACCTCCGACAGGGGTCAGCCCCAGCATTTT. This codes for CASTSDRGQPQHF.

The rearrangement uses TRBV6-1 and TRBJ2-5; 7 nucleotides match TRBD2. The V segment lost 6 bases and the J segment 5 bases; nucleotides outside the gene matches: 3. Germline V lookup: CDR1 MNHNS, CDR2 SASEGT. This CDR3 contains 12 residues. DNA for the CDR3: TGTGCCAGCAGGGGGCGGGGGGAGACCCAGTACTTC. Its translation: CASRGRGETQYF.

The J gene is TRBJ1-2, the V gene TRBV7-9; weak D call: TRBD1 (5 bases). The CDR3 runs 13 residues. V lost 1 base to trimming and J lost 3 bases, with 6 bases between them. Germline V gives CDR1 SEHNR, CDR2 FQNEAQ (reference sequence). The CDR3 DNA sequence: TGTGCCAGCAGCTTAGTAGGGGACTATGGCTACACCTTC. Translating gives CASSLVGDYGYTF. Complete variable domain (other parts from reference TRBV7-9 and TRBJ1-2): DTGVSQNPRHKITKRGQNVTFRCDPISEHNRLYWYRQTLGQGPEFLTYFQNEAQLEKSRLLSDRFSAERPKGSFSTLEIQRTEQGDSAMYLCASSLVGDYGYTFGSGTRLTVV.

The V gene is TRBV7-8, the J gene TRBJ2-3, with no clear D. Germline-derived CDR1 and CDR2 are SGHVS and FQNEAQ. CDR3 length: 13 amino acids. Trimming removed 0 bases at V and 5 bases at J, with 6 bases between. The CDR3 sequence is CASSLAREDTQYF. Here the CDR3 DNA reads TGTGCCAGCAGCTTAGCGCGAGAAGATACGCAGTATTTT.

The rearrangement joins TRBV4-2 to TRBJ2-3; D gene uncertain. CDR1 and CDR2 (germline): LGHNA, YNFKEQ. This CDR3 has 14 amino acids. V lost 0 bases to trimming and J lost 4 bases, with 8 bases between them. The CDR3 DNA follows: TGTGCCAGCAGCCAAGATTCCCCTCCAGATACGCAGTATTTT. Translation gives CASSQDSPPDTQYF.

J is TRBJ1-6 and V is TRBV30; D call uncertain. The CDR3 totals 14 residues. With 2 bases removed from V and 0 bases from J, the gap between germline ends came to 5 bases. Germline CDR1 reads GTSNPN; CDR2 reads SVGIG (reference sequence). DNA for the CDR3: TGTGCCTGGAGTACAAGCTCCTATAATTCACCCCTCCACTTT. It specifies CAWSTSSYNSPLHF.

This clone has a handful of counts. This chain joins TRBV7-7 and TRBJ2-5; perhaps TRBD2 as D (5 bases). The V end was cut by 0 bases, the J end by 5 bases, with 10 bases between. There are 14 residues in the CDR3. From germline, CDR1 is SSHAT and CDR2 FNYEAQ (reference sequence). The CDR3 loop reads CASSLAGLGETQYF. In DNA, the CDR3 is TGTGCCAGCAGCTTAGCAGGACTGGGGGAGACCCAGTACTTC.

This chain connects TRBV4-2 to TRBJ1-5; D is perhaps TRBD1 (5 bases). CDR3 size: 15 residues. The germline V gene encodes CDR1 LGHNA and CDR2 YNFKEQ. The V and J ends lost 0 bases and 3 bases respectively, with 9 bases between them. CDR3 coding DNA: TGTGCCAGCAGCCAAGAGGGGGGGTTCAATCAGCCCCAGCATTTT. Its translation is CASSQEGGFNQPQHF.

This clone has just a few counts. The chain employs TRBV19 and TRBJ1-5; D is undetermined. Germline lookup yields CDR1 LNHDA and CDR2 SQIVND (reference sequence). This CDR3 spans 15 amino acids. The V end was cut by 5 bases, the J end by 2 bases, with 13 bases between. For the CDR3, the DNA is TGTGCCAGTAGTCCCCTGGGAGGAGGCAATCAGCCCCAGCATTTT. Its translation is CASSPLGGGNQPQHF.

V gene TRBV5-4 combines with J gene TRBJ2-7; 7 nucleotides agree with TRBD2. This CDR3 contains 13 residues. With V trimmed by 4 bases and J by 3 bases, 4 bases remained unmatched. Germline CDR1 reads SGHNT; CDR2 reads YYREEE (reference sequence). CDR3 in amino acids: CASSRDYIYEQYF. The CDR3 DNA follows: TGTGCCAGCAGCAGGGACTATATCTACGAGCAGTACTTC.